This section outlines one TCR beta chain sequence together with its context. Its antigen is unknown. No much larger clone is present one base from it, and per-base qualities are unavailable. Based on the germline V gene (reference sequence), the CDR1 and CDR2 sequences are SEHNR and FQNEAQ. The CDR3 numbers 12 residues from cysteine through phenylalanine. The CDR3 DNA has 36 bases and is translated from base 1. V is reduced by 5 bases and J by 4 bases, leaving a spacing of 9 bases between them. This sample stems from a study of T-cell reconstitution after alpha-beta-depleted transplantation in children (dated by TCRdb to 2016 to 2017). About the investigation overall: T-cell immune reconstitution after TCRalphabeta/CD19-depleted allogeneic hematopoietic cell transplantation in children was quantitatively tracked in the study by means of TCR repertoire profiling.

Preparation of the library involved PCR. The run used an Illumina HiSeq 2500. To normalize quantification of the TCRbeta repertoire, the TCR libraries were built with molecular barcoding that relied on unique molecular identifiers. The public sequencing data were trimmed at Q25 with fastp and processed into clonotypes with MiXCR by TCRdb, which kept only in-frame beta chains. Identical CDR3 protein sequences are pooled into one entry, listed with their most common genes and DNA. In this sample the table shows around 600,000 distinct CDR3 sequences, 16% of which occur a single time. The ten most abundant clones make up 1.1% of the sample.

The chain couples TRBV7-9 to TRBJ2-7, with the D gene too uncertain to name. This specimen was PBMCs from the stem cell graft donor, taken from the stem cell graft. This clonotype was sampled from a human donor who donated a stem cell graft to a child with acute myeloid leukemia. CDR3 loop: CASSPTLYEQYF. The sequenced DNA: TGTGCCAGCAGCCCTACTTTGTACGAGCAGTACTTC.